This T cell receptor (beta chain) was identified in a study of glioma-infiltrating T cells. In this sample, this clonotype turned up many times. Its antigen is unidentified. The ends lost 5 bases at V and 1 base at J; junction bases unmatched: 7. Germline values: CDR1 MDHEN, CDR2 SYDVKM. The CDR3 has 16 residues. Notes on the study in general: Non-neoplastic patients had below-expected tissue-blood divergence, while all gliomas exceeded expectation. Tissue and blood shared very few CDR3 sequences.

Amplification of TCR alpha and beta CDR3 regions from RNA used iRepertoire nested multiplex PCR. Tissue mRNA or PBMC total RNA, 100-400 ng, went into one-step reverse transcription and amplification. Via MiXCR, TCRdb re-called the multiplex PCR reads, giving one row per CDR3 protein. The sample shows more than 95,000 distinct CDR3 sequences, approximately 23% of them seen only once. This clonotype was obtained from a human donor with low-grade glioma or glioblastoma, undergoing nonglioma brain surgery, or in good health (not recorded which). Material: glioma tissue, nonneoplastic brain tissue, or PBMCs (not recorded which). The chain couples TRBV28 to TRBJ2-5, with 10 bases aligning to TRBD2. The CDR3 loop is CASSPLLAGLQETQYF. The CDR3 nucleotides read TGTGCCAGCAGTCCGTTACTAGCGGGGCTCCAAGAGACCCAGTACTTC.